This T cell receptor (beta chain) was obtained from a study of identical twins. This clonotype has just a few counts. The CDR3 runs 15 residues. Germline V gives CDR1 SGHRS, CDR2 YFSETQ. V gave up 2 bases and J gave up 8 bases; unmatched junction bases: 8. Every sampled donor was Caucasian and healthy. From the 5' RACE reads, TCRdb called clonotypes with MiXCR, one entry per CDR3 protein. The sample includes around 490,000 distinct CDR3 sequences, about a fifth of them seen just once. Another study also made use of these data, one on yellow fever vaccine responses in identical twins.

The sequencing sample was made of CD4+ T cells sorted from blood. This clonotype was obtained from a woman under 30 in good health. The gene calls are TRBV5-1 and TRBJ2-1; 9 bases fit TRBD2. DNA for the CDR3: TGCGCCAGCAGCTTAGTGGCTAGCGGGGCCTATGAGCAGTTCTTC. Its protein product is CASSLVASGAYEQFF.